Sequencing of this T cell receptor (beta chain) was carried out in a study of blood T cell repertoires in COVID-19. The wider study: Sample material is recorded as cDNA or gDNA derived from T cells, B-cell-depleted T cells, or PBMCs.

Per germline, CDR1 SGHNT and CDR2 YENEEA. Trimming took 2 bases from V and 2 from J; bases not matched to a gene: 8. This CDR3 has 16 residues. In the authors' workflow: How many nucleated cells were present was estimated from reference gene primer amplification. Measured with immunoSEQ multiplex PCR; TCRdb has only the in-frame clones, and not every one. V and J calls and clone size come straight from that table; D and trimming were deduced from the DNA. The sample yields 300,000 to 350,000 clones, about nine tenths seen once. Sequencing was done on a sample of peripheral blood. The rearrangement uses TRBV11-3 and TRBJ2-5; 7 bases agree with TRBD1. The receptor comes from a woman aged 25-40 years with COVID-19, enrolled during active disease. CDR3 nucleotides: TGTGCCAGCAGCTTATCTGGGACAGAAGTTCAAGAGACCCAGTACTTC. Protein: CASSLSGTEVQETQYF. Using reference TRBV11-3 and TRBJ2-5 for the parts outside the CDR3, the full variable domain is EAGVVQSPRYKIIEKKQPVAFWCNPISGHNTLYWYLQNLGQGPELLIRYENEEAVDDSQLPKDRFSAERLKGVDSTLKIQPAELGDSAVYLCASSLSGTEVQETQYFGPGTRLLVL.